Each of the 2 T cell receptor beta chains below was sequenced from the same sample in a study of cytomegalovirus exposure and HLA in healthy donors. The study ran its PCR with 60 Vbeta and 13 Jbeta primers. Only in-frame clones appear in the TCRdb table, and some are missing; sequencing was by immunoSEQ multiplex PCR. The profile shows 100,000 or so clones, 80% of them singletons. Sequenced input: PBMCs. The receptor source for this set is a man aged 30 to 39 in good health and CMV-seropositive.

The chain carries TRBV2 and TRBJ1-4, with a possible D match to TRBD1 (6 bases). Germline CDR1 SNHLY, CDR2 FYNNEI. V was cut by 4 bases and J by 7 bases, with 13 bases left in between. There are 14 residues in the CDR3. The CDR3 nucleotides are TGTGCCAGCAGTGCGGGGGGGCGAGGTGAAAAACTGTTTTTT. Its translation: CASSAGGRGEKLFF.

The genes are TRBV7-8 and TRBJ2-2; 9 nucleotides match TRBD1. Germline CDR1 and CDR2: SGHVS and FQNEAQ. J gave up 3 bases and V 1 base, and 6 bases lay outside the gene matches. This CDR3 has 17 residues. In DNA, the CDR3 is TGTGCCAGCAGCTTAGGGGACAGGGCGGTTGACACCGGGGAGCTGTTTTTT. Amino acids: CASSLGDRAVDTGELFF.